This T cell receptor beta chain comes out of a study of radiotherapy plus CTLA-4 blockade in lung cancer. On the study more broadly: Objective responses were seen in around 19% of patients, disease control in about 30%.

General study points: There was expansion of tumor-derived TCR clones in blood after radiotherapy plus ipilimumab. Reported findings show early blood T cell clone dynamics, with interferon-beta, best predicted response.

The CDR3 spans 16 residues. CDR1 SGHRS and CDR2 YFSETQ come from the germline V gene. V shed 4 bases and J 1 base; nucleotides not matched to a gene: 9. The repertoire was sequenced with immunoSEQ multiplex PCR; TCRdb's copy has only in-frame clones and lacks some. The data contain 40,000 to 50,000 clones, 82% of them seen just once; the ten biggest clones take up approximately 3.3%. Focal radiation with ipilimumab CTLA-4 blockade was given to patients with chemo-refractory metastatic non-small-cell lung cancer. Points on this clone: The target antigen is unknown.

The sequence was collected from a human donor with non-small cell lung cancer who had stable disease on radiotherapy plus ipilimumab. The input for sequencing was peripheral blood, taken from a patient treated with radiotherapy plus ipilimumab. The rearrangement uses TRBV5-1 and TRBJ2-3; 7 nucleotides align to TRBD2. CDR3 DNA sequence: TGCGCCAGCAGCAGGCTGGATAGCGGGCGCACAGATACGCAGTATTTT. Amino acids: CASSRLDSGRTDTQYF.